This T cell receptor (beta chain) is from a study of T-cell memory formation after mild COVID-19. The study, taken as a whole, reports: Clones shrinking between day 15 and 85 showed a balanced CD4/CD8 split, and those that grew later tilted toward CD4+. Pre-infection memory already had some responding clones, implying cross-reactive memory joined. Shrinking CD4+ clones were chiefly CM and EM; CD8+ ones were chiefly EMRA.

To note about this clonotype: No antigen is known for it.

Germline-derived CDR1 and CDR2 are SGHRS and YFSETQ. V shed 0 bases and J shed 3 bases, with 7 bases lying between them. This CDR3 has 13 amino acids. TCRdb re-derived calls from the 5' RACE reads in MiXCR, one entry per CDR3 protein. The sample lists about 110,000 distinct CDR3 sequences, roughly 12% seen once, with around 26% in the top ten. Sequences were obtained from PBMCs or a T cell subset sorted from them (not recorded which). The source is an adult woman who had mild COVID-19 (a few samples of this study predate the infection). Cell type and time point are not known. The chain has TRBV5-1 and TRBJ2-7; D may match TRBD1 or TRBD2 (5 bases each). The CDR3 loop reads CASSLVGVYEQYF. The CDR3 coding sequence is TGCGCCAGCAGCTTGGTGGGGGTCTACGAGCAGTACTTC.